This T cell receptor (beta chain) was captured by sequencing in a study of HIV-infected patients and healthy controls. Overall study results and limits: In healthy controls, MAIT alpha CDR3s were common; in HIV+ repertoires, severely depleted. Compared with controls, mean Gini indices were significantly raised in HIV-infected repertoires, possibly indicating oligoclonality. During therapy, HIV-associated CDR3s fell significantly in frequency, while CMV-associated CDR3s did not change significantly.

This CDR3 is 15 amino acids long. Trimming removed 3 bases at V and 0 bases at J, with 8 bases between. Germline V CDR1 and CDR2: SGHTA, FQGNSA. No cell fractionation was done, so the repertoire covers all unsorted peripheral blood T cells. About 500 ng RNA was reverse transcribed with alpha and beta constant-region primers. Each of the alpha and beta chains got its own library through chain-specific third strand synthesis with indices. The cDNA received a 5' RACE adapter containing a random hexamer plus an SP2 sequencing primer site. TCRdb reanalysed the 5' RACE reads using MiXCR and keeps one entry per CDR3 protein. Of about 10,000 distinct CDR3 sequences listed, around 8% are singletons. As regards this clonotype: The target antigen is unknown.

This TCR was sampled from an adult in good health. This sequence joins TRBV7-2 and TRBJ1-4; the D gene is possibly TRBD1 (5 bases). Sequencing was carried out using blood. CDR3 coding DNA: TGTGCCAGCAGCTTGACAGTTGCAACTAATGAAAAACTGTTTTTT. Protein: CASSLTVATNEKLFF.